The clone carrying this T cell receptor beta chain was found a few times. Its antigen is currently unknown. The sample originates from a study of T-cell reconstitution after alpha-beta-depleted transplantation in children. Regarding the study as a whole: Alpha-beta T cells present about two months after transplant were reported to originate from several hundred expanded graft clones.

Germline CDR1 DFQATT, CDR2 SNEGSKA (reference sequence). This CDR3 has 12 amino acids. V lost 5 bases, J lost 7 bases, and 14 bases lay in between. Unique molecular identifiers tagged the TCRbeta library. In TCRdb, the PCR reads were re-called with MiXCR into one record per CDR3 protein. The table lists about 580,000 distinct CDR3 sequences, 23% of them singletons, with 12% to 15% in the top ten. The material sequenced was PBMCs, mostly from graft donor cells, taken 360 days after TCRalphabeta/CD19-depleted stem cell transplant. This sequence was found in a boy in the first two years of life who had a stem cell transplant for acute myeloid leukemia, so the T cells may come from the graft donor. This rearrangement joins TRBV20-1 to TRBJ2-5, with D maybe TRBD2 (5 bases). The CDR3, as DNA: TGCAGTGCTGCCCAAGCGGATGCGACCCAGTACTTC. It encodes CSAAQADATQYF.